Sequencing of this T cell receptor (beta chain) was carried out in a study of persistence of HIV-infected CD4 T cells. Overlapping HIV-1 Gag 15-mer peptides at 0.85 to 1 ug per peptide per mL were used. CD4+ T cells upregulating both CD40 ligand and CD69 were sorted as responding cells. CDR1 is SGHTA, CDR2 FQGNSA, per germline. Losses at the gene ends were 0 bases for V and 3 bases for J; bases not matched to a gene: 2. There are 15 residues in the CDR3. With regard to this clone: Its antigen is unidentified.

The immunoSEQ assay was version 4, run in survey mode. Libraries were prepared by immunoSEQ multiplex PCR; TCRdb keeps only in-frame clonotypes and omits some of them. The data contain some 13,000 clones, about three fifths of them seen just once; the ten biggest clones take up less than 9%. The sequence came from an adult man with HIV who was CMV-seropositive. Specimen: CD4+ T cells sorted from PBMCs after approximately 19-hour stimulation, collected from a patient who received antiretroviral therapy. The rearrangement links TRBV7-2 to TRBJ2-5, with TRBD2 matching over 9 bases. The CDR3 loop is CASSLAGTSKETQYF. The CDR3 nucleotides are TGTGCCAGCAGCTTAGCCGGGACTAGCAAAGAGACCCAGTACTTC.